A selection of T cell receptor beta chains follows, all from one sample in a study of glioma-infiltrating T cells after dendritic cell vaccination. Repertoires were generated with immunoSEQ multiplex PCR, while TCRdb's copy carries only in-frame clones and drops some. The sample has 100,000 or so clones, 75% to 90% seen once. The source was blood, collected after dendritic cell vaccination. Receptors originate from a human donor with glioblastoma. Both conserved end residues are part of each CDR3. The D gene is left open where the match is weak. Expanded clones are given a class, and other clones once, few, many or no size at all.

j_call | d_call | clone_size | v_call | cdr3_aa | cdr3_nt
TRBJ2-5 | . | . | TRBV9 | CASSVTTQGALASGQETQYF | TGTGCCAGCAGCGTAACTACGCAGGGGGCGCTTGCTAGCGGTCAAGAGACCCAGTACTTC
TRBJ2-5 | TRBD1 | . | TRBV5-4 | CASSLAGTDKETQYF | TGTGCCAGCAGCTTGGCCGGGACAGACAAAGAGACCCAGTACTTC
TRBJ2-1 | TRBD2 | . | TRBV27 | CAGMPLAGEGGEQFF | TGTGCCGGCATGCCGCTAGCGGGAGAGGGCGGTGAGCAGTTCTTC
TRBJ1-6 | . | . | TRBV4-1 | CASSLGSSYNSPLHF | TGCGCCAGCAGCCTCGGTAGCTCCTATAATTCACCCCTCCACTTT
TRBJ1-4 | . | . | TRBV7-9 | CASRRGIANEKLFF | TGTGCCAGCAGGCGGGGTATTGCTAATGAAAAACTGTTTTTT
TRBJ2-7 | . | . | TRBV10-3 | CAISERSYEQYF | TGTGCCATCAGTGAAAGGAGTTACGAGCAGTACTTC
TRBJ2-1 | . | . | TRBV5-1 | CASSLEGGNYNEQFF | TGCGCCAGCAGCTTGGAGGGGGGGAACTACAATGAGCAGTTCTTC
TRBJ1-1 | . | . | TRBV12-5 | CASGLVLSEAFF | TGTGCTAGTGGTTTGGTACTTAGTGAAGCTTTCTTT
TRBJ1-2 | TRBD1 | few | TRBV5-6 | CASSWTGVGYTF | TGTGCCAGCAGCTGGACAGGGGTCGGCTACACCTTC
TRBJ1-4 | TRBD1 | . | TRBV27 | CASSWTGANEKLFF | TGTGCCAGCAGTTGGACAGGGGCTAATGAAAAACTGTTTTTT
TRBJ1-2 | TRBD1 | . | TRBV7-9 | CASSLAEGQFYGYTF | TGTGCCAGCAGCTTAGCAGAGGGACAGTTCTACGGCTACACCTTC
TRBJ2-7 | TRBD1 | . | TRBV11-2 | CASSPDRDVYEQYF | TGTGCCAGCTCCCCGGACAGGGATGTCTACGAGCAGTACTTC
TRBJ2-1 | TRBD2 | . | TRBV4-1 | CASSPWTSGRTYNEQFF | TGCGCCAGCAGCCCGTGGACTAGCGGGAGGACGTACAATGAGCAGTTCTTC
TRBJ1-2 | TRBD1 | once | TRBV28 | CASSLTGGGYTF | TGTGCCAGCAGTTTGACAGGGGGTGGCTACACCTTC
TRBJ1-1 | . | . | TRBV6-5 | CASSYFSVNTEAFF | TGTGCCAGCAGTTACTTTTCGGTGAACACTGAAGCTTTCTTT
TRBJ2-3 | TRBD1 | . | TRBV5-1 | CASSLGSTGRTDTQYF | TGCGCCAGCAGCTTGGGGTCGACAGGGCGCACAGATACGCAGTATTTT
TRBJ2-5 | TRBD1 | . | TRBV19 | CASSTLTGGGETQYF | TGTGCCAGTAGTACCTTAACAGGGGGCGGGGAGACCCAGTACTTC
TRBJ1-5 | TRBD1 | . | TRBV19 | CASTGTGENQPQHF | TGTGCCAGTACCGGGACAGGGGAGAATCAGCCCCAGCATTTT
TRBJ2-2 | . | . | TRBV5-1 | CASSSSFLTGELFF | TGCGCCAGCAGCTCGTCCTTCCTCACCGGGGAGCTGTTTTTT
TRBJ1-1 | . | . | TRBV7-9 | CASSLSQQDEAFF | TGTGCCAGCAGCCTTTCCCAACAGGACGAGGCTTTCTTT
TRBJ2-7 | TRBD2 | . | TRBV19 | CASSIRAGDYYEQYF | TGTGCCAGTAGTATAAGAGCGGGAGATTACTACGAGCAGTACTTC
TRBJ2-7 | . | . | TRBV27 | CASSLEGSEQYF | TGTGCCAGCAGTTTGGAGGGGTCCGAGCAGTACTTC
TRBJ1-1 | TRBD1 | . | TRBV9 | CASSPGDRWGTEAFF | TGTGCCAGCAGCCCCGGGGACAGGTGGGGCACTGAAGCTTTCTTT
TRBJ2-3 | TRBD2 | . | TRBV4-1 | CASSPPLEREEPSTDTQYF | TGCGCCAGCAGCCCCCCTTTAGAGCGGGAGGAACCTAGCACAGATACGCAGTATTTT
TRBJ1-1 | TRBD1 | . | TRBV6-6 | CASRTQGGTVGTEAFF | TGTGCCAGCAGGACCCAGGGGGGAACGGTGGGCACTGAAGCTTTCTTT
TRBJ2-5 | TRBD1 | . | TRBV9 | CASSQRDRALQETQYF | TGTGCCAGCAGCCAGAGGGACAGAGCCCTCCAAGAGACCCAGTACTTC
TRBJ1-2 | TRBD1 | once | TRBV19 | CASSPQQGVGGGYTF | TGTGCCAGTAGTCCCCAACAGGGGGTTGGAGGTGGCTACACCTTC
TRBJ2-1 | TRBD2 | . | TRBV18 | CASSPILAVDNEQFF | TGTGCCAGCTCACCTATCCTAGCGGTGGATAATGAGCAGTTCTTC
TRBJ1-1 | TRBD1 | . | TRBV5-1 | CASSWAGTGNTEAFF | TGCGCCAGCAGCTGGGCCGGGACAGGGAACACTGAAGCTTTCTTT
TRBJ2-7 | TRBD2 | . | TRBV30 | CAWSVGSGSPYEQYF | TGTGCCTGGAGTGTTGGGAGCGGGAGTCCCTACGAGCAGTACTTC
TRBJ2-2 | TRBD2 | few | TRBV28 | CASSSSPWGLAGGRTGELFF | TGTGCCAGCAGTTCAAGCCCTTGGGGACTAGCGGGAGGAAGGACCGGGGAGCTGTTTTTT
TRBJ1-5 | . | . | TRBV5-8 | CASSFRDSQPQHF | TGTGCCAGCAGCTTCAGGGATTCCCAGCCCCAGCATTTT
TRBJ2-1 | . | . | TRBV2 | CASTLSNEQFF | TGTGCCAGCACCCTGTCCAATGAGCAGTTCTTC
TRBJ1-4 | . | . | TRBV30 | CAWSVRMREKLFF | TGTGCCTGGAGTGTAAGAATGCGAGAAAAACTGTTTTTT
TRBJ2-1 | TRBD2 | . | TRBV7-3 | CASSLFGGEYNEQFF | TGTGCCAGCAGCTTATTCGGGGGGGAATACAATGAGCAGTTCTTC
TRBJ1-4 | TRBD1 | . | TRBV5-4 | CASSQQPGQTNEKLFF | TGTGCCAGCAGCCAGCAACCGGGACAGACTAATGAAAAACTGTTTTTT
TRBJ2-5 | TRBD2 | once | TRBV30 | CAWPLGGGKETQYF | TGTGCCTGGCCTCTCGGGGGGGGGAAAGAGACCCAGTACTTC
TRBJ2-1 | TRBD1 | . | TRBV5-1 | CASSLAGTGYNEQFF | TGCGCCAGCAGCTTGGCCGGGACAGGGTACAATGAGCAGTTCTTC
TRBJ1-5 | TRBD1 | . | TRBV30 | CAVSGQGAVSNQPQHF | TGTGCCGTATCAGGACAGGGGGCGGTGAGCAATCAGCCCCAGCATTTT
TRBJ2-4 | . | few | TRBV7-9 | CASSLAAGTSHF | TGTGCCAGCAGCTTAGCGGCGGGAACGTCCCACTTC
TRBJ2-1 | TRBD1 | . | TRBV7-6 | CASAIITGTGVSNEQFF | TGTGCCAGCGCGATAATCACCGGGACAGGGGTGAGCAATGAGCAGTTCTTC
TRBJ2-7 | . | once | TRBV21-1 | CASSKDFTGIEDEQYF | TGTGCCAGCAGCAAAGACTTTACAGGGATAGAAGACGAGCAGTACTTC
TRBJ2-3 | TRBD2 | . | TRBV6-1 | CASKIPGLAQDTQYF | TGTGCCAGCAAAATCCCGGGACTAGCACAAGATACGCAGTATTTT
TRBJ2-7 | . | once | TRBV4-1 | CASSQDSVMSSYEQYF | TGCGCCAGCAGCCAAGATAGCGTGATGAGCTCCTACGAGCAGTACTTC
TRBJ2-7 | TRBD1 | . | TRBV6-1 | CASSGRDRGIEQYF | TGTGCCAGCAGTGGACGGGACAGGGGAATCGAGCAGTACTTC
TRBJ2-4 | TRBD2 | . | TRBV4-1 | CASSQDLSGGASKYF | TGCGCCAGCAGCCAAGATCTGAGCGGGGGGGCCTCCAAGTACTTC
TRBJ1-1 | . | few | TRBV9 | CASSVAGSLEAFF | TGTGCCAGCAGCGTAGCAGGGTCTTTAGAAGCTTTCTTT
TRBJ1-6 | TRBD1 | . | TRBV4-1 | CASSQERDRGSSPLHF | TGCGCCAGCAGCCAAGAGCGGGACAGGGGGTCTTCACCCCTCCACTTT
TRBJ1-6 | . | . | TRBV6-5 | CASTVGRGSSPLHF | TGTGCCAGCACCGTAGGCAGGGGCTCTTCACCCCTCCACTTT
TRBJ2-7 | . | . | TRBV30 | CAWSATGFGQQYF | TGTGCCTGGAGTGCTACGGGATTTGGGCAGCAGTACTTC
TRBJ2-7 | TRBD2 | . | TRBV5-1 | CASSLAGLAVSYEQYF | TGCGCCAGCAGCTTGGCGGGGCTAGCGGTTTCCTACGAGCAGTACTTC
TRBJ2-7 | TRBD1 | once | TRBV4-1 | CASRRDVGTDYEQYF | TGCGCCAGCAGACGAGATGTTGGGACAGACTACGAGCAGTACTTC
TRBJ2-7 | TRBD2 | once | TRBV13 | CASSSLLAGYEQYF | TGTGCCAGCAGCTCCCTGCTAGCGGGCTACGAGCAGTACTTC
TRBJ2-7 | TRBD1 | few | TRBV7-7 | CASTPLRRDRGHEQYF | TGTGCTAGCACCCCCCTAAGAAGGGACAGGGGACACGAGCAGTACTTC
TRBJ2-3 | TRBD2 | . | TRBV2 | CASEGGGLAGTDTQYF | TGTGCCAGCGAAGGGGGTGGACTAGCGGGAACAGATACGCAGTATTTT